This T cell receptor beta chain was recovered during a study of blood T cell repertoires in COVID-19. At the level of the study: Some COVID-19 samples were acute and others convalescent; all came from the United States, Italy and Spain. From T cells, B-cell-depleted T cells, or PBMCs came the material, which was cDNA or gDNA.

Trimming took 2 bases from V and 4 from J; bases not matched to a gene: 2. The CDR3 sequence is 13 residues long. Germline V lookup: CDR1 GTSNPN, CDR2 SVGIG (reference sequence). Methods used by the authors: It was from reference gene primer amplification that nucleated cell counts were estimated. Clones were sequenced by immunoSEQ multiplex PCR, and TCRdb holds only the in-frame ones, with some missing. V, J and clone size were drawn from that table, and D and trimming were deduced from the DNA. Among roughly 90,000 clones, around four fifths were seen once, and the ten largest hold roughly 3.2%. The sample consisted of peripheral blood. The chain joins TRBV30 to TRBJ2-3, with 8 bases lining up with TRBD2. This sequence originates from a man aged 50 to 59 with acute or convalescent COVID-19. CDR3 nucleotides: TGTGCCTGGAGTCGGGGGGGGCCAGATACGCAGTATTTT. Protein sequence: CAWSRGGPDTQYF.